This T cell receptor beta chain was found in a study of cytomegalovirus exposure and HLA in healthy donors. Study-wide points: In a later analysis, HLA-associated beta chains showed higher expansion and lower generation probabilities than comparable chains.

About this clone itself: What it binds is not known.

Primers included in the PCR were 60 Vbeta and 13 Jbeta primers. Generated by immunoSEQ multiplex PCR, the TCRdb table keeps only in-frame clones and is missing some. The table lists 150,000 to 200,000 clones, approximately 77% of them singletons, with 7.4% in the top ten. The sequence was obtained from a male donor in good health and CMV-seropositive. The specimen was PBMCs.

CDR3 sequence reads: CASSLLKRRGSTGELFF. CDR3 coding DNA: TGTGCCAGCAGCTTATTGAAGAGGAGGGGTAGCACCGGGGAGCTGTTTTTT. This chain joins TRBV11-2 and TRBJ2-2; weak D call: TRBD2 (6 bases). Germline CDR1 and CDR2: SGHAT and FQNNGV. The CDR3 loop spans 17 amino acids. The V end lost 2 bases, the J end lost 4 bases, and 17 bases lay between the germline ends.